This is a list of T cell receptor beta chains from one sample in a study of blood T cells in healthy people across ages. TCRdb fed the 5' RACE reads into MiXCR, producing one record per CDR3 protein. The table shows about 1.5 million distinct CDR3 sequences, with 35% to 45% occurring only once. The specimen sequenced was blood. The source of these receptors is a woman between 18 and 29 years old in good health. CDR3s include the opening cysteine and the closing phenylalanine or tryptophan. A D gene is named only where the DNA matches it firmly. Expanded clones get a size class; other rows say once, few or many, or leave the size out.

size	V	D	J	CDR3	DNA
-	TRBV21-1	-	TRBJ2-1	CASSKGCCSGRANRIYQFF	TGTGCCAGCAGCAAAGGATGTTGTAGCGGGAGAGCAAATCGAATATACCAGTTCTTC
few	TRBV12-3/TRBV12-4	-	TRBJ1-5	CASSYDRGDQPQHF	TGTGCCAGCAGCTATGATAGGGGAGATCAGCCCCAGCATTTT
few	TRBV7-9	TRBD1	TRBJ2-7	CASSTWDSPFYEQYF	TGTGCCAGCAGCACCTGGGACAGCCCATTCTACGAGCAGTACTTC
few	TRBV7-9	-	TRBJ2-1	CASSFRQGPYNEQFF	TGTGCCAGCAGCTTCCGGCAGGGTCCTTACAATGAGCAGTTCTTC
-	TRBV4-1	TRBD1	TRBJ1-6	CASSAHGTEYNSPLHF	TGCGCCAGCAGCGCCCACGGGACAGAGTATAATTCACCCCTCCACTTT
-	TRBV20-1	-	TRBJ1-3	CSAGGGWAPGNTIYF	TGCAGTGCTGGCGGTGGATGGGCGCCGGGAAACACCATATATTTT
few	TRBV9	TRBD2	TRBJ2-7	CASSVALLPGLAGGGSYEQYF	TGTGCCAGCAGCGTAGCTCTTCTCCCGGGACTAGCGGGAGGTGGGTCCTACGAGCAGTACTTC
-	TRBV27	TRBD2	TRBJ2-5	CASRGSGVQETQYF	TGTGCCAGCAGGGGTAGCGGGGTCCAAGAGACCCAGTACTTC
-	TRBV12-3/TRBV12-4	TRBD1	TRBJ2-5	CASSLGQGSWEQYF	TGTGCCAGCAGTCTAGGACAGGGTAGTTGGGAGCAGTACTTC
few	TRBV3-1	-	TRBJ2-3	CASSQTGPPYPDTQYF	TGTGCCAGCAGCCAAACGGGACCTCCATATCCGGATACGCAGTATTTT
few	TRBV5-1	TRBD2	TRBJ2-1	CASSFSLAGRVYNEQFF	TGCGCCAGCAGCTTCTCCTTAGCGGGGCGAGTCTACAATGAGCAGTTCTTC
few	TRBV7-9	-	TRBJ1-4	CASSPTGTDEKLFF	TGTGCCAGCAGCCCGACAGGTACCGATGAAAAACTGTTTTTT
many	TRBV4-3	-	TRBJ2-3	CASSQDRARTQYF	TGCGCCAGCAGCCAAGATAGGGCCAGGACGCAGTATTTT
-	TRBV7-6	-	TRBJ2-1	CASSLGLGLAGNEQFF	TGTGCCAGCAGCTTAGGACTAGGTCTTGCGGGCAATGAGCAGTTCTTC
-	TRBV20-1	TRBD1	TRBJ1-1	CSAETGIFSTEAFF	TGCAGTGCCGAGACAGGGATTTTTAGCACTGAAGCTTTCTTT
-	TRBV9	-	TRBJ2-2	CASSTTSSGELFF	TGTGCCAGCAGCACTACTAGTTCCGGGGAGCTGTTTTTT
-	TRBV9	TRBD2	TRBJ2-1	CASSRGLAGDNEQFF	TGTGCCAGCAGTAGGGGACTAGCGGGGGACAATGAGCAGTTCTTC
once	TRBV6-5	TRBD2	TRBJ2-1	CASSYSGREGGNEQFF	TGTGCCAGCAGTTACTCGGGCCGGGAGGGGGGCAATGAGCAGTTCTTC
few	TRBV29-1	-	TRBJ2-7	CSVETGELGSYEQYF	TGCAGCGTTGAAACGGGAGAGTTGGGCTCCTACGAGCAGTACTTC
-	TRBV23-1	-	TRBJ2-1	CASSQTPGTLRGNEQFF	TGCGCCAGCAGTCAGACCCCCGGGACGCTCCGGGGCAATGAGCAGTTCTTC
few	TRBV13	-	TRBJ2-7	CASSPGWTYEQYF	TGTGCCAGCAGCCCCGGATGGACCTACGAGCAGTACTTC
-	TRBV4-3	-	TRBJ1-6	CASSLRTEGQYNSPLHF	TGCGCCAGCAGCCTTCGGACGGAAGGTCAATATAATTCACCCCTCCACTTT
-	TRBV27	-	TRBJ1-5	CASSFPGDGQPQHF	TGTGCCAGCAGTTTCCCAGGGGACGGGCAGCCCCAGCATTTT
-	TRBV6-2/TRBV6-3	TRBD1	TRBJ1-5	CASTRKTGGDQPQHF	TGTGCCAGCACCAGAAAGACAGGGGGTGATCAGCCCCAGCATTTT
-	TRBV2	-	TRBJ2-3	CASRDELRDTQYF	TGTGCCAGCAGGGACGAGCTTAGGGATACGCAGTATTTT
-	TRBV7-9	TRBD2	TRBJ2-1	CASSFSIETSGRGQQFF	TGTGCCAGCAGTTTCTCTATAGAGACTAGCGGGAGAGGTCAGCAGTTCTTC
-	TRBV7-9	-	TRBJ1-2	CASSLAKAGGNYGYTF	TGTGCCAGCAGCTTAGCGAAGGCAGGAGGTAACTATGGCTACACCTTC
-	TRBV12-3/TRBV12-4	-	TRBJ2-7	CASRRTDDYNEQYF	TGTGCCAGCAGGCGGACTGACGATTACAATGAGCAGTACTTC
-	TRBV12-3/TRBV12-4	-	TRBJ1-2	CASSPLVGANGYTF	TGTGCCAGCAGTCCCCTGGTGGGGGCGAATGGCTACACCTTC
-	TRBV9	-	TRBJ1-4	CASSPRDNSNEKLFF	TGTGCCAGCAGTCCCCGGGACAACTCGAATGAAAAACTGTTTTTT
few	TRBV24-1	TRBD2	TRBJ2-1	CATSDLMGTSGRNEQFF	TGTGCCACCAGTGATTTGATGGGGACTAGCGGCCGCAATGAGCAGTTCTTC
-	TRBV7-9	-	TRBJ1-2	CASSLASRLSGYTF	TGTGCCAGCAGCTTAGCTTCCAGGCTTAGTGGCTACACCTTC
-	TRBV2	-	TRBJ1-1	CASSEDRVEAFF	TGTGCCAGCAGTGAAGACAGGGTTGAAGCTTTCTTT
-	TRBV20-1	-	TRBJ1-2	CSARKGGSFRDYGYTF	TGCAGTGCACGCAAGGGGGGGAGTTTCCGGGATTACGGCTACACCTTC
few	TRBV9	-	TRBJ2-7	CASSGQGRQQYF	TGTGCCAGCAGCGGCCAGGGTCGCCAGCAGTACTTC
-	TRBV13	TRBD1	TRBJ2-4	CASSSLDRDKNIQYF	TGTGCCAGCAGCTCCCTGGACAGGGACAAAAACATTCAGTACTTC
few	TRBV7-2	-	TRBJ2-7	CASSLVAGTYEQYF	TGTGCCAGCAGCTTGGTAGCAGGGACCTACGAGCAGTACTTC
-	TRBV12-3/TRBV12-4	-	TRBJ1-2	CASSLPRPYGYTF	TGTGCCAGCAGTTTACCAAGACCCTATGGCTACACCTTC
-	TRBV10-3	-	TRBJ1-1	CAISVVGGQAFF	TGTGCCATCAGTGTAGTTGGGGGGCAGGCTTTCTTT